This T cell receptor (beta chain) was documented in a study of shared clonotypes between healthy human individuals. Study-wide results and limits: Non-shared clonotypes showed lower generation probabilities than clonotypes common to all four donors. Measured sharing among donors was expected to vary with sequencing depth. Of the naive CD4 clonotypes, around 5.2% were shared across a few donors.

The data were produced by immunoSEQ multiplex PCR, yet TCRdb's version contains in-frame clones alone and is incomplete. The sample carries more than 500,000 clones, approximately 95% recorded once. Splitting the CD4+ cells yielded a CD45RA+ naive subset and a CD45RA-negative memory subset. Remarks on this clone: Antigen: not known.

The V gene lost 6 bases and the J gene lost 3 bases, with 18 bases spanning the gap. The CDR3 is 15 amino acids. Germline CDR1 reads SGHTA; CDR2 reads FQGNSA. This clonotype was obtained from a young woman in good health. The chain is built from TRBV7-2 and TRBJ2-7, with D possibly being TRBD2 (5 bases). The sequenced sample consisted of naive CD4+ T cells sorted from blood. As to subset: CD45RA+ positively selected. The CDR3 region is CASRPSEGLLYEQYF. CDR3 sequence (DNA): TGTGCCAGCAGACCCTCCGAAGGACTCCTCTACGAGCAGTACTTC.